The clone carrying this T cell receptor beta chain was seen at least ten times. This entry belongs to a study of T cell repertoires in cytomegalovirus infection. Germline V lookup: CDR1 SGHTA, CDR2 FQGNSA. The CDR3 covers 15 residues. V shed 0 bases and J 7 bases; nucleotides not matched to a gene: 8. TCRdb re-analysed the reads in MiXCR, keeping a single row per CDR3 protein. The sample gives fewer than 200,000 distinct CDR3 sequences, about an eighth of which show up once; 25% to 30% is in the top ten. The sample consisted of PBMCs. The sequence derives from a human donor in good health (CMV status not recorded). Some clones in this sample may be carry-over from other donors' samples. The genes are TRBV7-2 and TRBJ2-7, with 8 nucleotides matching TRBD2. The CDR3 sequence: CASSLATGGIGEQYF. The CDR3 coding sequence is TGTGCCAGCAGCTTAGCAACGGGAGGGATTGGGGAGCAGTACTTC.